Sequencing of this TCR beta chain was carried out in a study of T cell repertoires in cytomegalovirus infection (dated by TCRdb to about 2019). About the study as a whole: The HLA type of each donor mattered for the analysis, because public TCR beta signatures pointed to carriage of CMV infection along with the matching HLA type. Here is what the overall study found, with its caveats: In the ex vivo response, HLA-C-restricted CMV-specific TCR beta clonotypes were dominant, and in two of eight donors the single most frequent clonotype came from this HLA-C-restricted group. In both this cohort and an independent cohort of 352 donors, the cumulative frequency of public TCR beta family members distinguished carriers of CMV infection plus the relevant HLA type.

From cysteine to phenylalanine, the CDR3 is 16 amino acids long. This entry keeps only the CDR3 DNA: 48 bases, framed from base 1. According to the germline V gene (reference sequence), CDR1 reads LNHDA and CDR2 reads SQIVND. Unmatched junction bases come to 7, with V trimmed by 6 bases and J by 2 bases. These reads were obtained on an Illumina HiSeq 1500. TCRdb took the public reads, trimmed them with fastp at Q25, ran MiXCR for clone calling and kept in-frame beta chains. When rows share a CDR3 protein, they turn into one entry using the most common DNA and genes. Counted in this sample were under 350,000 distinct CDR3 sequences; around 9.1% of them appeared once. The ten top clones hold 2.5% of the sample. This clonotype has at least ten counts. Its recognized antigen is unknown. No much larger clone is present one base from it, and per-base qualities are unavailable.

The receptor was isolated from a human donor in good health (CMV status not recorded). Some clones in this sample may be carry-over from other donors' samples. The rearrangement combines TRBV19 with TRBJ2-6, with 7 middle bases fitting TRBD1. Specimen: PBMCs. The DNA reads TGTGCCAGTAGAACGGGACAGACAGCTGGGGCCAACGTCCTGACTTTC. Its protein is CASRTGQTAGANVLTF.